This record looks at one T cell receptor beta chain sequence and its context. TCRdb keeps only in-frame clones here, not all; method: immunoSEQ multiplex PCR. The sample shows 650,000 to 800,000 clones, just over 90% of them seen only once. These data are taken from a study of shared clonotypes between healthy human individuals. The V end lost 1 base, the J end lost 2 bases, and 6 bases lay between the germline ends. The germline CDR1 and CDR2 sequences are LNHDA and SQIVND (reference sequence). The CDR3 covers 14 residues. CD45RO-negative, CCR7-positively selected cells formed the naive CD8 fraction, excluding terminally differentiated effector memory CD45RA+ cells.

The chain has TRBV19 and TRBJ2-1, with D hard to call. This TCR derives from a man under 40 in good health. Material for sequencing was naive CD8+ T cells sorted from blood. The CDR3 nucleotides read TGTGCCAGTAGTATAGTTGAGGCCTACAATGAGCAGTTCTTC. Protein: CASSIVEAYNEQFF.